A single sample gave rise to the 13 T cell receptor beta chains below, sequenced in a study of CD8 T cells in ankylosing spondylitis. TCRdb independently ran MiXCR on the 5' RACE reads; one entry per CDR3 protein. This table holds around 210,000 distinct CDR3 sequences, less than 9.5% found once. Sequencing was performed on blood, either unsorted or a sorted T cell fraction (not recorded which). The receptor source for this set is a female donor with ankylosing spondylitis or in good health (not recorded which).

The table lists this clonotype with many counts. This chain uses TRBV20-1 with TRBJ1-1, with D possibly matching TRBD1 (5 bases). Germline CDR1 is DFQATT and CDR2 is SNEGSKA (reference sequence). This CDR3 is built from 15 residues. With 0 bases removed from V and 5 bases from J, the gap between germline ends came to 16 bases. As DNA, the CDR3 is TGCAGTGCTAGAGATGGGACCGTTGGGGGTACTGAAGCTTTCTTT. It translates to CSARDGTVGGTEAFF.

This clonotype showed up many times. This rearrangement joins TRBV4-3 to TRBJ1-2; tentative D call: TRBD1 (5 bases). The germline V gene has CDR1 LGHNA and CDR2 YSLEER. V lost 0 bases, J lost 4 bases, and 9 bases lay in between. The CDR3 extends over 14 amino acids. The CDR3 sequence: CASSQDGQGYGYTF. The CDR3 coding sequence is TGCGCCAGCAGCCAAGATGGGCAGGGCTATGGCTACACCTTC.

The chain joins TRBV6-2 or TRBV6-3 to TRBJ2-5; D is tentatively TRBD1 or TRBD2 (5 bases each). Trimming left V 2 bases short and J 2 bases short, with 12 bases between. This CDR3 region has 15 residues. Germline CDR1 is MNHEY and CDR2 is SVGEGT. CDR3 region: CASSYGGRGQETQYF. CDR3 nucleotide sequence: TGTGCCAGCAGTTACGGGGGAAGAGGACAAGAGACCCAGTACTTC.

Remarks on this clonotype: A much bigger clone sits one base away, suggesting this may be a read error. The rearrangement links TRBV20-1 to TRBJ2-6; D uncertain. Between the trimmed V and J ends, which lost 5 bases and 3 bases, there was a span of 5 bases. The CDR3 consists of 12 residues. Germline V gives CDR1 DFQATT, CDR2 SNEGSKA (reference sequence). The CDR3 DNA sequence: TGCAGTGCTGTTAGTGGGGCCAACGTCCTGACTTTC. Translated, it gives CSAVSGANVLTF.

This clonotype was counted many times. The CDR3 nucleotides are TGTGCCAGCAGCGATGCTGACAGGAGGTTTAGAAATGAGCAGTTCTTC. It specifies CASSDADRRFRNEQFF. V gene TRBV7-8 combines with J gene TRBJ2-1; possible D gene TRBD1, 6 bases. The CDR3 is 16 amino acids. Trimming removed 5 bases from V and 7 bases from J, with 21 bases in between. The germline V gene encodes CDR1 SGHVS and CDR2 FQNEAQ.

This clonotype was seen many times. The V call is TRBV5-5, the J call TRBJ2-1, with D possibly matching TRBD2 (5 bases). Germline values: CDR1 SGHKS, CDR2 YYEKEE (reference sequence). V was shortened by 4 bases and J by 1 base, with 12 bases between the two germline ends. The CDR3 is 15 amino acids. CDR3 DNA sequence: TGTGCCAGCAGCCTCGAGGGAACGTCCTACAATGAGCAGTTCTTC. Translating gives CASSLEGTSYNEQFF.

This chain joins TRBV7-2 and TRBJ2-3; 10 bases match TRBD2. The CDR3 extends over 16 amino acids. Germline loops: CDR1 SGHTA, CDR2 FQGNSA. J lost 1 base, V lost 7 bases, and 8 bases had no gene match. The chain's CDR3 is CASNIAGGGGTDTQYF. The DNA for the CDR3 is TGTGCCAGCAACATAGCGGGAGGAGGGGGCACAGATACGCAGTATTTT.

This clonotype showed up many times. J is TRBJ1-1 and V is TRBV5-1; D uncertain. The V gene lost 2 bases and the J gene lost 1 base, with 9 bases spanning the gap. Germline loops: CDR1 SGHRS, CDR2 YFSETQ. The CDR3 totals 14 residues. CDR3 loop: CASSLGRTNTEAFF. The CDR3 coding sequence is TGCGCCAGCAGCTTAGGACGGACGAACACTGAAGCTTTCTTT.

This clonotype was recorded at least ten times. The chain uses TRBV12-3 or TRBV12-4 and TRBJ2-1; unclear D gene. This CDR3 spans 17 amino acids. The V and J ends lost 0 bases and 0 bases respectively, with 12 bases between them. For the CDR3, the DNA is TGTGCCAGCAGTTTAGCAGTTGTTACGAGCTCCTACAATGAGCAGTTCTTC. Translated, it gives CASSLAVVTSSYNEQFF.

This clonotype was recorded many times. The V call is TRBV5-8, the J call TRBJ2-7; D gene unclear. This CDR3 region has 14 residues. V was trimmed by 6 bases and J by 2 bases, leaving 15 bases between them. Per the germline V gene, CDR1 is SGHTS and CDR2 is YDEGEE. CDR3 protein: CASTTPWPPYEQYF. As DNA, the CDR3 is TGTGCCAGCACCACTCCGTGGCCCCCCTACGAGCAGTACTTC.

The table lists this clonotype with a few counts. CDR3 sequence: CASSLELLSSGNTIYF. The CDR3, as DNA: TGTGCCAGCAGCTTAGAGTTGCTGAGCTCTGGAAACACCATATATTTT. The gene calls are TRBV11-2 and TRBJ1-3; D is unclear. Germline assignment: CDR1 SGHAT and CDR2 FQNNGV. This CDR3 comprises 16 residues. V gave up 0 bases and J gave up 0 bases, with 9 bases separating them.

The genes are TRBV11-3 and TRBJ2-3, with D perhaps matching TRBD1 (7 bases). The germline gives CDR1 SGHNT, CDR2 YENEEA. The CDR3 is made up of 11 amino acids. The germline V and J ends were trimmed by 4 bases and 11 bases, with 10 bases remaining between them. The CDR3 bases are TGTGCCAGCAGCTGGAGGGACAGGCAGTATTTT. Protein product: CASSWRDRQYF. Full variable domain (rest looked up from reference TRBV11-3 and TRBJ2-3): EAGVVQSPRYKIIEKKQPVAFWCNPISGHNTLYWYLQNLGQGPELLIRYENEEAVDDSQLPKDRFSAERLKGVDSTLKIQPAELGDSAVYLCASSWRDRQYFGPGTRLTVL.

V and J are TRBV15 and TRBJ1-3; unclear D gene. Per the germline V gene, CDR1 is LNHNV and CDR2 is YYDKDF (reference sequence). Trimming took off 1 base at V and 3 bases at J, with 4 bases between the two ends. This CDR3 contains 13 residues. Here the CDR3 reads CATSRVVGNTIYF. Here the CDR3 DNA reads TGTGCCACCAGCAGAGTAGTTGGAAACACCATATATTTT.